This T cell receptor (beta chain) was observed in a study of blood T cell repertoires in COVID-19. Across the study: PBMCs, B-cell-depleted T cells, or T cells were the source of the cDNA or gDNA that made up the material.

The V gene end was trimmed by 3 bases and the J gene end by 2 bases; junction bases not matched to a gene: 7. Looked up from germline, CDR1 is GTSNPN and CDR2 is SVGIG (reference sequence). The CDR3 runs to 14 residues. Data came from immunoSEQ multiplex PCR; TCRdb stores just in-frame clones and leaves some out. Of 150,000 to 200,000 clones detected, approximately 80% appear once; the ten largest clones hold around 5.1%. Clinical history as reported by participants underpinned cohort assignment. The origin of this receptor is a man between 65 and 80 years old who had been exposed to COVID-19. Sequencing used PBMCs or T cells enriched from blood (not recorded which). The chain couples TRBV30 to TRBJ2-7, with TRBD2 matching over 7 bases. CDR3 coding DNA: TGTGCCTGGAGGGGGGGGGAAACTCCCTACGAGCAGTACTTC. Protein: CAWRGGETPYEQYF.